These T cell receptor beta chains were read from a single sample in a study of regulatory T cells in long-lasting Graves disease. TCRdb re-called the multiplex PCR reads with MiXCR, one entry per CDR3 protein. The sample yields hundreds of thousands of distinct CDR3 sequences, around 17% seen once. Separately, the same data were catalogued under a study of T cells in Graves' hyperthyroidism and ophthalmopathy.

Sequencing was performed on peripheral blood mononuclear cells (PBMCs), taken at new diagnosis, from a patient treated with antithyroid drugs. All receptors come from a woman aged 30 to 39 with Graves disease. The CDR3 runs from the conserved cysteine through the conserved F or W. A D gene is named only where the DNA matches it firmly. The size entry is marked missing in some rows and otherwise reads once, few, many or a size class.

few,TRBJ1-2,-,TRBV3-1,CASSQVFAGSSRGYTF,TGTGCCAGCAGCCAAGTATTTGCAGGGTCCAGTCGAGGCTACACCTTC
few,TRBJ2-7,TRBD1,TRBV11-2,CASSLPIGGQGSPYEQYF,TGTGCCAGCAGCTTACCCATAGGGGGACAGGGGAGCCCCTACGAGCAGTACTTC
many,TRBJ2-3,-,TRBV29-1,CSVGREFITDTQYF,TGCAGCGTTGGCAGGGAGTTCATCACAGATACGCAGTATTTT
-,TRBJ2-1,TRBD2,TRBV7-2,CASSLTSGKAEQFF,TGTGCCAGCTCCCTGACTAGCGGAAAAGCTGAGCAGTTCTTC
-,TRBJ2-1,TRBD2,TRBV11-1,CASSWGTSGSSYNEQFF,TGTGCCAGCAGCTGGGGGACTAGCGGGTCATCCTACAATGAGCAGTTCTTC
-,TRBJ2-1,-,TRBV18,CASSPGVVNEQFF,TGTGCCAGCTCACCAGGGGTTGTCAATGAGCAGTTCTTC
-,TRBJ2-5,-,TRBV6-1,CASSELRPWETQYF,TGTGCCAGCAGTGAGCTGCGGCCCTGGGAGACCCAGTACTTC
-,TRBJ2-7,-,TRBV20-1,CSVGVQYF,TGCAGTGTAGGCGTGCAGTACTTC
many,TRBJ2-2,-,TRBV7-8,CASSSPTKTGELFF,TGTGCCAGCAGCTCACCGACAAAAACCGGGGAGCTGTTTTTT
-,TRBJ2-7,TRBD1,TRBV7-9,CASSLAETGREQYF,TGTGCCAGCAGCTTAGCGGAGACAGGGCGCGAGCAGTACTTC
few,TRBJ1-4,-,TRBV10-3,CAIGTGTEKLFF,TGTGCCATCGGGACGGGGACTGAAAAACTGTTTTTT
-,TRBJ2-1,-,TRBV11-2,CASSLDTFSYNEQFF,TGTGCCAGCAGCTTGGACACTTTTAGCTACAATGAGCAGTTCTTC
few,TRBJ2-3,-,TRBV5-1,CASSLQGSPPDTQYF,TGCGCCAGCAGCTTACAGGGTAGCCCGCCCGATACGCAGTATTTT
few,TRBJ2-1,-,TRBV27,CASGISHEQFF,TGTGCCAGCGGTATTTCCCATGAGCAGTTCTTC
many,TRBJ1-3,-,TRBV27,CASSFGWGNTIYF,TGTGCCAGCAGTTTTGGTTGGGGAAACACCATATATTTT
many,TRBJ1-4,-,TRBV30,CAWSVGEKLFF,TGTGCCTGGAGTGTTGGTGAAAAACTGTTTTTT
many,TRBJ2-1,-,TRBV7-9,CASSLQLQFGNEQFF,TGTGCCAGCAGCTTACAGTTACAGTTCGGCAATGAGCAGTTCTTC
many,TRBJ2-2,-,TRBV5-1,CASSSRRTGELFF,TGCGCCAGCAGCTCACGACGGACCGGGGAGCTGTTTTTT
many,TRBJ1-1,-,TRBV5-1,CASRGGENTEAFF,TGCGCCAGCAGAGGTGGCGAGAACACTGAAGCTTTCTTT
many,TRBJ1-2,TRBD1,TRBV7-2,CASSPGGDYGYTF,TGTGCCAGCAGTCCAGGGGGGGACTATGGCTACACCTTC
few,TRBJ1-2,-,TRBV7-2,CASSPEGKNYGYTF,TGTGCCAGCAGCCCAGAGGGGAAAAATTATGGCTACACCTTC
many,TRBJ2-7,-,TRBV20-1,CSASRQASYEQYF,TGCAGTGCGAGCCGCCAGGCCTCCTACGAGCAGTACTTC
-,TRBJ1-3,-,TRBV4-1,CASGKFLGGLKDSGNTIYF,TGCGCCAGCGGGAAGTTTCTCGGGGGACTTAAGGACTCTGGAAACACCATATATTTT
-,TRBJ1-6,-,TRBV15,CATSSDPVRGSNSPLHF,TGTGCCACCAGCAGTGACCCAGTCCGAGGTTCCAATTCACCCCTCCACTTT
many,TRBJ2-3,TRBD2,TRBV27,CASSPPREGPRTDTQYF,TGTGCCAGCAGCCCCCCCCGGGAGGGCCCTCGGACAGATACGCAGTATTTT
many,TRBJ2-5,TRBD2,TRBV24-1,CATSLGLAGEETQYF,TGTGCCACCAGTCTAGGACTAGCGGGAGAGGAGACCCAGTACTTC
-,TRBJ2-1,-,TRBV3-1,CASSQVYSNEQFF,TGTGCCAGCAGCCAAGTTTACAGCAATGAGCAGTTCTTC
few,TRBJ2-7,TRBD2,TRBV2,CASSAGTSGSGYEQYF,TGTGCCAGCAGCGCCGGGACTAGCGGGAGTGGGTACGAGCAGTACTTC
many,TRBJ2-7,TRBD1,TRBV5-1,CASSLRTGRSYEQYF,TGCGCCAGCAGCTTACGGACAGGCCGATCCTACGAGCAGTACTTC
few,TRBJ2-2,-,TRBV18,CASSPPAIPNTGELFF,TGTGCCAGCTCACCACCGGCTATTCCGAACACCGGGGAGCTGTTTTTT
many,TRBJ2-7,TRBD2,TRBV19,CASSPGGAYEQYF,TGTGCCAGCTCACCGGGGGGGGCCTACGAGCAGTACTTC
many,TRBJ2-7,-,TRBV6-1,CASGGGLNQPYEQYF,TGTGCCAGCGGTGGGGGACTTAATCAACCCTACGAGCAGTACTTC
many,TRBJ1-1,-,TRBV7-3,CASSEDSLYEAFF,TGTGCCAGCTCCGAGGACAGCCTATATGAAGCTTTCTTT
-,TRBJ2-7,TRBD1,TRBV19,CASSIGRQGSGSYEQYF,TGTGCCAGTAGTATAGGTCGACAGGGTTCGGGCTCCTACGAGCAGTACTTC
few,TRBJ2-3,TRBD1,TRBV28,CASPPGGDVSTDTQYF,TGTGCCAGCCCCCCAGGGGGAGACGTGAGCACAGATACGCAGTATTTT
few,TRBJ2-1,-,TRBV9,CASSDILNRGSSYNEQFF,TGTGCCAGCAGCGATATACTGAATAGGGGGAGCTCCTACAATGAGCAGTTCTTC
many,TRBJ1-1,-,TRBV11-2,CASSDLRGTEAFF,TGTGCCAGCTCGGACCTTCGGGGGACTGAAGCTTTCTTT
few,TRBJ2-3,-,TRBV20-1,CSARDPTAERTDTQYF,TGCAGTGCTAGAGATCCGACAGCGGAGAGGACAGATACGCAGTATTTT
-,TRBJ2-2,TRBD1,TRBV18,CASSFRQGDTGELFF,TGTGCCAGCTCTTTCAGACAGGGGGACACCGGGGAGCTGTTTTTT
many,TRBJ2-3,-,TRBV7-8,CASSYPRTGSGGSTDTQYF,TGTGCCAGCAGCTACCCTCGAACGGGATCAGGGGGGAGCACTGATACGCAGTATTTT
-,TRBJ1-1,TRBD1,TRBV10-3,CAISTGTGGALDTEAFF,TGTGCCATCAGTACCGGGACAGGGGGCGCGTTGGACACTGAAGCTTTCTTT
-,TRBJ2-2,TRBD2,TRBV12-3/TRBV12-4,CASSPPGLADTGELFF,TGTGCCAGCAGCCCCCCGGGACTAGCGGACACCGGGGAGCTGTTTTTT
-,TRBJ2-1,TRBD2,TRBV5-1,CASSSNAGLAGGYNEQFF,TGCGCCAGCAGCTCAAACGCTGGACTAGCGGGAGGTTACAATGAGCAGTTCTTC
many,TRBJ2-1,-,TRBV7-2,CASSLDIYNEQFF,TGTGCCAGCAGCTTAGACATCTACAATGAGCAGTTCTTC
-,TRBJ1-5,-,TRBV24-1,CATSDGRAPTIDQPQHF,TGTGCCACCAGTGACGGCAGGGCCCCAACCATTGATCAGCCCCAGCATTTT
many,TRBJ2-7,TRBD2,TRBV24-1,CATSGETSGSGYEQYF,TGTGCCACCAGTGGTGAGACTAGCGGGAGCGGGTACGAGCAGTACTTC
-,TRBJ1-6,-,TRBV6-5,CASSLQGRDSPLHF,TGTGCCAGCAGTTTGCAGGGGAGAGATTCACCCCTCCACTTT
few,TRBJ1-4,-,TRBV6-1,CASFRGAGEKLFF,TGTGCCAGCTTTCGGGGGGCGGGTGAAAAACTGTTTTTT
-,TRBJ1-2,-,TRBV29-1,CSVASGPNYGYTF,TGCAGCGTTGCAAGCGGGCCTAACTATGGCTACACCTTC
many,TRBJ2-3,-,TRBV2,CASTGAGPTDTQYF,TGTGCCAGCACAGGGGCAGGGCCCACAGATACGCAGTATTTT
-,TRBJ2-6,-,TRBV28,CASSFSSSDFSGANVLTF,TGTGCCAGCAGTTTCAGCAGCTCGGACTTCTCTGGGGCCAACGTCCTGACTTTC
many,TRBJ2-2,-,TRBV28,CASSPVGQAGELFF,TGTGCCAGCAGTCCGGTGGGGCAGGCCGGGGAGCTGTTTTTT
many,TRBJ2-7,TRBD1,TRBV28,CASSSAGTGAWGEQYF,TGTGCCAGCAGTAGCGCCGGGACAGGGGCCTGGGGCGAGCAGTACTTC
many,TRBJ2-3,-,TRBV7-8,CASSSWPRARDTQYF,TGTGCCAGCAGCTCCTGGCCGAGGGCGAGGGATACGCAGTATTTT
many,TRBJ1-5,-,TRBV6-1,CASSPMGGSNQPQHF,TGTGCCAGCAGTCCCATGGGCGGAAGCAATCAGCCCCAGCATTTT
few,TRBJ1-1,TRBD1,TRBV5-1,CASSELQGRFGAFF,TGCGCCAGCAGCGAGTTACAGGGGAGGTTTGGAGCTTTCTTT
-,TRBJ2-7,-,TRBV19,CASGLESQPYEQYF,TGTGCCAGTGGGCTCGAATCCCAACCCTACGAGCAGTACTTC
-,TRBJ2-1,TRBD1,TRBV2,CASLKTGTGFDGQFF,TGTGCCAGCCTTAAAACCGGGACAGGGTTCGATGGGCAGTTCTTC